This T cell receptor beta chain was retrieved from a study of long-term antiretroviral therapy in people with HIV. Study observations and caveats: Those clones which expanded before ART made up the dominant part of the repertoire at all time points. Blood dates from about 2003 to 2017, possibly under older ART regimens.

CDR1 SGHRS and CDR2 YFSETQ come from the germline V gene. This CDR3 region has 14 residues. The V end was cut by 0 bases, the J end by 5 bases, with 11 bases between. Every participant with HIV received treatment in the United States. immunoSEQ v3.0 was run at survey level. Sequencing aimed to cover roughly 40,000-50,000 T-cell genomes per sample. The protocol was immunoSEQ multiplex PCR, while the TCRdb copy is restricted to in-frame clones and leaves out a portion. The repertoire includes 25,000 to 35,000 clones, about 95% of them detected once, and around 7.4% sits in the top ten. Points on this clone: The antigen remains unidentified.

The sequencing used unsorted PBMCs, collected 5.3 years after starting antiretroviral therapy. This TCR was recovered from a man aged 25-40 years with HIV. The chain links TRBV5-1 to TRBJ2-5; D gene unclear. CDR3 bases: TGCGCCAGCAGCTTGGCCCCTGGTGGGGAGACCCAGTACTTC. Its protein product is CASSLAPGGETQYF. The entire variable domain, with the rest obtained from reference TRBV5-1 and TRBJ2-5, is as follows: KAGVTQTPRYLIKTRGQQVTLSCSPISGHRSVSWYQQTPGQGLQFLFEYFSETQRNKGNFPGRFSGRQFSNSRSEMNVSTLELGDSALYLCASSLAPGGETQYFGPGTRLLVL.